This T cell receptor (beta chain) was recorded in a study of low-dose radiotherapy and immunotherapy resistance in tumors. This clonotype was picked up one time. For amplifying TCRs, the PCR ran for 20 to 25 cycles with Phusion, which was used together with a constant-region primer and the adapter on the V primers. TCRdb re-analysed the reads in MiXCR, keeping a single row per CDR3 protein. The table records approximately 52,000 distinct CDR3 sequences, around 34% of them present only once. Indicated time point: after trial treatment. Described treatment: LDRT plus nivolumab, ipilimumab, low-dose cyclophosphamide and aspirin (RACIN trial). Germline CDR1 SGHAT, CDR2 FQNNGV. V lost 4 bases to trimming and J lost 2 bases; unmatched junction nucleotides: 13. This CDR3 is 17 amino acids long.

Sample: PBMCs, taken after low-dose radiotherapy plus immunotherapy. The clonotype originates from a male donor with rectosigmoid adenocarcinoma. The chain recombines TRBV11-2 with TRBJ1-2, with TRBD1 matching 7 bases. CDR3 sequence (DNA): TGTGCCAGCAGCTCCCTGTACAGGGGATCCCTCAACTATGGCTACACCTTC. This encodes CASSSLYRGSLNYGYTF.